The T cell receptor (beta chain) described here comes from a study of CD8 T cells in Susac syndrome. The V gene lost 6 bases and the J gene lost 4 bases, with 23 bases spanning the gap. This CDR3 region has 17 residues. Random hexamers served to reverse transcribe roughly 0.5 to 1 ug RNA. A single record per CDR3 protein comes from TCRdb applying MiXCR to the immunoSEQ multiplex PCR reads. The sample consists of some 130,000 distinct CDR3 sequences, 94% of them appearing once. Sequenced material: CD4+ T cells from PBMCs. The receptor's source is a human donor with multiple sclerosis. The V call is TRBV12-3 or TRBV12-4, the J call TRBJ2-3; tentatively, D is TRBD1 or TRBD2 (5 bases each). Written as DNA, the CDR3 is TGTGCCAGCAGCCCGACCCAGGGACGGCTCCTCTCAGATACGCAGTATTTT. This codes for CASSPTQGRLLSDTQYF.